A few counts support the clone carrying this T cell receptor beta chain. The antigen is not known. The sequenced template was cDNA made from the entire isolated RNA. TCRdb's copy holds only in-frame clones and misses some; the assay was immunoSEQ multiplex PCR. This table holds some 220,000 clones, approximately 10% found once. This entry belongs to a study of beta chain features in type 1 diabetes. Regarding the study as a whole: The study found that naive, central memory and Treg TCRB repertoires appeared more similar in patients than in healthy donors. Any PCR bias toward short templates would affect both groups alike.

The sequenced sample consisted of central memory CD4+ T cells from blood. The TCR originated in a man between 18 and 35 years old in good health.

In DNA, the CDR3 is TGTGCCTGGACAGGGGGACGATCCGAGCAGTACTTC. Its protein is CAWTGGRSEQYF. J is TRBJ2-7 and V is TRBV30, with 7 bases lining up with TRBD1. The germline gives CDR1 GTSNPN, CDR2 SVGIG (reference sequence). The CDR3 is 12 amino acids. J gave up 6 bases and V 4 bases, and 6 bases lay outside the gene matches. Together with reference TRBV30 and TRBJ2-7, the CDR3 gives the full variable domain: SQTIHQWPATLVQPVGSPLSLECTVEGTSNPNLYWYRQAAGRGLQLLFYSVGIGQISSEVPQNLSASRPQDRQFILSSKKLLLSDSGFYLCAWTGGRSEQYFGPGTRLTVT.